A single sample is the source of the 8 T cell receptor beta chains below, sequenced in a study of blood T cell repertoires in COVID-19. Data came from immunoSEQ multiplex PCR; TCRdb stores just in-frame clones and leaves some out. The sample consists of 70,000 to 95,000 clones, roughly 76% of them appearing once. Sequenced: peripheral blood. The receptor source for this set is a woman aged 70-85 years with acute or convalescent COVID-19.

The chain is built from TRBV6-5 and TRBJ1-1, with D tentatively TRBD1 (5 bases). CDR1 MNHEY and CDR2 SVGAGI come from the germline V gene. The ends were cut back, 0 bases at V and 6 bases at J, with 14 bases in the middle. The CDR3 contains 15 residues. CDR3 loop: CASSYSTDTRAEAFF. CDR3 sequence (DNA): TGTGCCAGCAGTTACTCGACGGACACCCGCGCTGAAGCTTTCTTT.

The chain carries TRBV7-6 and TRBJ2-1; D not certain. The ends were cut back, 6 bases at V and 4 bases at J, with 16 bases in the middle. This CDR3 is built from 15 residues. Germline CDR1 and CDR2: SGHVS and FNYEAQ. The chain's CDR3 is CASSLTRAFYNEQFF. The CDR3 nucleotides are TGTGCCAGCAGTCTAACTCGCGCATTTTACAATGAGCAGTTCTTC.

DNA for the CDR3: TGTGCCAGCAGTGACAGGGGAGGGGATACGCAGTATTTT. This gives the protein CASSDRGGDTQYF. The rearrangement links TRBV6-1 to TRBJ2-3, with D maybe TRBD2 (7 bases). The CDR3 sequence is 13 residues long. Trimming removed 3 bases at V and 6 bases at J, with 10 bases between. CDR1 and CDR2 from the germline V gene are MNHNS and SASEGT.

The chain joins TRBV4-1 to TRBJ1-1, with a tentative D call TRBD1 (5 bases). Trimming pared 3 bases from V and 5 bases from J, leaving 19 bases between. This CDR3 is built from 16 residues. Germline V CDR1 and CDR2: MGHRA, YSYEKL. CDR3 in DNA: TGCGCCAGCAGCCACCTAAATAGGGGCGTGGGGACTGAAGCTTTCTTT. Residues: CASSHLNRGVGTEAFF.

The J gene is TRBJ2-5, the V gene TRBV7-7, with 9 bases that match TRBD1. With V trimmed by 5 bases and J by 5 bases, 3 bases remained unmatched. Germline V gene sequence: CDR1 SSHAT, CDR2 FNYEAQ (reference sequence). The CDR3 is made up of 13 amino acids. DNA for the CDR3: TGTGCCAGCAGCCGAGACAGGGGGGAGACCCAGTACTTC. Its protein product is CASSRDRGETQYF.

The V call is TRBV5-1, the J call TRBJ2-5; 8 bases match TRBD2. The trim removed 0 bases at V and 3 bases at J, leaving 1 base unmatched. This CDR3 comprises 14 residues. The germline gives CDR1 SGHRS, CDR2 YFSETQ. The CDR3 spells CASSLELAEETQYF. The CDR3, as DNA: TGCGCCAGCAGCTTGGAACTAGCGGAAGAGACCCAGTACTTC.

The CDR3: CASTIAGVGETQYF. DNA for the CDR3: TGTGCCAGCACGATAGCGGGAGTTGGGGAGACCCAGTACTTC. The chain employs TRBV2 and TRBJ2-5; TRBD2 matches at 9 bases. With 7 bases clipped from V and 5 bases from J, the junction kept 8 bases outside the gene matches. CDR1 is SNHLY, CDR2 FYNNEI, per germline. The length of the CDR3 is 14 residues.

The gene calls are TRBV28 and TRBJ2-5; TRBD2 aligns across 15 bases. V shed 4 bases, J shed 4 bases, and the junction held 1 base outside the gene matches. Germline V gene lookup returns CDR1 MDHEN and CDR2 SYDVKM. The CDR3 totals 15 residues. In DNA form, the CDR3 reads TGTGCCAGCAGTTCGGGACTAGCGGGAGGAGAGACCCAGTACTTC. Translation gives CASSSGLAGGETQYF.